The rows below give T cell receptor beta chains drawn from one sample of a study of T-cell memory formation after mild COVID-19. TCRdb re-analysed the 5' RACE reads in MiXCR, keeping a single row per CDR3 protein. The table lists 50,000 or so distinct CDR3 sequences, 9% to 15% of them singletons. Sample: PBMCs or a T cell subset sorted from them (not recorded which). The receptor source for this set is a man between 18 and 35 years old who had mild COVID-19 (a few samples of this study predate the infection). Cell type and time point are not known. Both conserved end residues are part of each CDR3.

J gene | V gene | CDR3 protein
TRBJ1-1 | TRBV13 | CASRWKGAFDTEAFF
TRBJ2-3 | TRBV12-3/TRBV12-4 | CASRAGRTDTQYF
TRBJ1-1 | TRBV5-1 | CASSFENTEAFF
TRBJ1-1 | TRBV4-1 | CASSQDRSPQVGTEAFF
TRBJ2-2 | TRBV9 | CASSVEGPPNTGELFF
TRBJ2-3 | TRBV12-3/TRBV12-4 | CASSPNNRDRVSADTQYF
TRBJ2-3 | TRBV18 | CASSPQEAGEADTQYF
TRBJ2-3 | TRBV7-8 | CASSPLQTTQYF
TRBJ2-1 | TRBV6-6 | CASSRPGQGINEQFF
TRBJ2-1 | TRBV12-5 | CASGLVNEQFF
TRBJ2-7 | TRBV9 | CASSRLGQPNEQYF